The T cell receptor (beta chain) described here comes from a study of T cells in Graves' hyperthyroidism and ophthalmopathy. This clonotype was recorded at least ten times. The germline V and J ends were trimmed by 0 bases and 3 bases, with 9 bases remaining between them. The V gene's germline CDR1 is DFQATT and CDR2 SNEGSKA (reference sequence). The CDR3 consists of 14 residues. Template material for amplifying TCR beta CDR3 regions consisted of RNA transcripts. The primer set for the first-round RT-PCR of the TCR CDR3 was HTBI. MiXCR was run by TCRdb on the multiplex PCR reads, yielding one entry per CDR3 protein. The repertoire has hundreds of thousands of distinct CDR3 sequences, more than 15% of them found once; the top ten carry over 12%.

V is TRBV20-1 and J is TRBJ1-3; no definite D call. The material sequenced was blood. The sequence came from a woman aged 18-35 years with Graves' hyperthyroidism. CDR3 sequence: CSARDTGRGNTIYF. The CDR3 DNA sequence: TGCAGTGCTAGAGATACTGGACGTGGAAACACCATATATTTT.